This T cell receptor beta chain originates from a study of blood T cell repertoires in COVID-19. Per germline, CDR1 MNHEY and CDR2 SVGAGI. V trimming: 0 bases; J trimming: 6 bases; junction bases outside the gene matches: 5. The CDR3 loop spans 15 amino acids. TCRdb keeps only in-frame clones here, not all; method: immunoSEQ multiplex PCR. The sample consists of 350,000 or so clones, 92% of them appearing once. The sample comprised PBMCs or T cells enriched from blood (not recorded which). The chain uses TRBV6-5 and TRBJ2-3; TRBD1 agrees at 8 bases. The TCR originated in a woman aged 25 to 39 who had recovered from COVID-19. The CDR3 region is CASSYSGTGADTQYF. The DNA of the CDR3 is TGTGCCAGCAGTTACTCGGGGACAGGTGCGGATACGCAGTATTTT.